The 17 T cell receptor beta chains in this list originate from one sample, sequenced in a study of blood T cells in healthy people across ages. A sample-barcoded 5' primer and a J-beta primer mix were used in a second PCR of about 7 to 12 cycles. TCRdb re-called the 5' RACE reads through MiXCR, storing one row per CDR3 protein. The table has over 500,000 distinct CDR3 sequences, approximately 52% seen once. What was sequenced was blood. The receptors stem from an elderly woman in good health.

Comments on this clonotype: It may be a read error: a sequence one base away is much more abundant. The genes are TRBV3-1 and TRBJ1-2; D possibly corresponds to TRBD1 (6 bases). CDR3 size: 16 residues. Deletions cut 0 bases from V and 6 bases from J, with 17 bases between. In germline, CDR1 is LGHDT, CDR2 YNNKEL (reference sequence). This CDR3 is CASSQDGRQGTNGYTF. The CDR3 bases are TGTGCCAGCAGCCAAGATGGGCGGCAGGGGACCAATGGCTACACCTTC.

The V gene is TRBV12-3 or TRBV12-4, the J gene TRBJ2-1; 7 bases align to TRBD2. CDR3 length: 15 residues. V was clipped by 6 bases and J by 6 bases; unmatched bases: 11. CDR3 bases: TGTGCCAGCAGCCAAGAGCGGGGCTCTCTCAATGAGCAGTTCTTC. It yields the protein CASSQERGSLNEQFF.

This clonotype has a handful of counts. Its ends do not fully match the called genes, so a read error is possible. CDR3 bases: TGTGCCAGCAGCTTAGACAGTCATGGCTACACCTTC. Translated, it gives CASSLDSHGYTF. This sequence joins TRBV5-1 and TRBJ1-2, with D perhaps TRBD1 (5 bases). The CDR3 runs 12 residues. Germline CDR1 reads SGHRS; CDR2 reads YFSETQ.

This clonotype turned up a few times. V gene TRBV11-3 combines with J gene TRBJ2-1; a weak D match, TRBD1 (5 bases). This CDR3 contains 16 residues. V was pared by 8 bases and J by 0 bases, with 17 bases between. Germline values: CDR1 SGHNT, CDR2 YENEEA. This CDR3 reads CASSDSRGSSYNEQFF. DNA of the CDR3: TGTGCCAGCTCCGACTCTAGGGGCAGCTCCTACAATGAGCAGTTCTTC.

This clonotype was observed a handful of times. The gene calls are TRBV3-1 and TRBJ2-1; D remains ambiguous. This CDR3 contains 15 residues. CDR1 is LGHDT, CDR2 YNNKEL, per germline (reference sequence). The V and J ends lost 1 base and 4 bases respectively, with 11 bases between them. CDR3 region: CASSQAAVWYNEQFF. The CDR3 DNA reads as TGTGCCAGCAGCCAAGCGGCTGTCTGGTACAATGAGCAGTTCTTC.

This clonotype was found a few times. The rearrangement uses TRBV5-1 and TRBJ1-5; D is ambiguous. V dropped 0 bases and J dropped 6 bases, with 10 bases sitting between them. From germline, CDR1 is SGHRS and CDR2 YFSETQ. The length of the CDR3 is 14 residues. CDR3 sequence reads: CASSLVPNTQPQHF. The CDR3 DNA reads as TGCGCCAGCAGCTTGGTGCCAAACACTCAGCCCCAGCATTTT.

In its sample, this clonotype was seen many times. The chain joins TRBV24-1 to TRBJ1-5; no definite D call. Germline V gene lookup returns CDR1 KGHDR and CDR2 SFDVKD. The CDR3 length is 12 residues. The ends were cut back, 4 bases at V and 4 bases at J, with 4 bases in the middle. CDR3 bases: TGTGCCACCAGTGACAGAAATCAGCCCCAGCATTTT. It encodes CATSDRNQPQHF.

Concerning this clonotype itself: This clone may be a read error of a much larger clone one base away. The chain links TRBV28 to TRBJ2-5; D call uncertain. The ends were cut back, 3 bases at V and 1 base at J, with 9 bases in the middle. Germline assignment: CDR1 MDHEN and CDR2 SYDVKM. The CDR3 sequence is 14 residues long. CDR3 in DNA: TGTGCCAGCAGTTTGATGTGGGGCCAAGAGACCCAGTACTTC. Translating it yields CASSLMWGQETQYF.

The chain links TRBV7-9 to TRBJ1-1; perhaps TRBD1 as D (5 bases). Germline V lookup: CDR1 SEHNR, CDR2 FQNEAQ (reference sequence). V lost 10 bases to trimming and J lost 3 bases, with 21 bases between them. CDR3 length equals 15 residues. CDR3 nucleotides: TGTGCCATTAGTATGGCAGGGACTGAGGACACTGAAGCTTTCTTT. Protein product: CAISMAGTEDTEAFF.

CDR3 residues: CASMVTGSYEQYF. Written as DNA, the CDR3 is TGTGCCAGCATGGTGACAGGGTCCTACGAGCAGTACTTC. This rearrangement joins TRBV7-8 to TRBJ2-7, with 7 positions matching TRBD1. The CDR3 covers 13 residues. Germline lookup yields CDR1 SGHVS and CDR2 FQNEAQ. J lost 1 base, V lost 7 bases, and 4 bases had no gene match. Full variable domain (outside the CDR3, taken from reference TRBV7-8 and TRBJ2-7): GAGVSQSPRYKVAKRGQDVALRCDPISGHVSLFWYQQALGQGPEFLTYFQNEAQLDKSGLPSDRFFAERPEGSVSTLKIQRTQQEDSAVYLCASMVTGSYEQYFGPGTRLTVT.

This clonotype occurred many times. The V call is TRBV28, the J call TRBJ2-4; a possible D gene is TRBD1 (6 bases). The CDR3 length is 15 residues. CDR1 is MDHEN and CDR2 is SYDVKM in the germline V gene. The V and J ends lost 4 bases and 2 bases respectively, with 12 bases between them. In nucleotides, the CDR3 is TGTGCCAGCAGTTACGCACAGGGAACCAAAAACATTCAGTACTTC. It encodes CASSYAQGTKNIQYF.

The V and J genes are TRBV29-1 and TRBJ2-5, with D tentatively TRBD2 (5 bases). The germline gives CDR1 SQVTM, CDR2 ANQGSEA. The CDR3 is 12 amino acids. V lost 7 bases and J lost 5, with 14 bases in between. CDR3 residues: CSAAIRGETQYF. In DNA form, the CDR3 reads TGCAGCGCTGCGATCCGCGGGGAGACCCAGTACTTC.

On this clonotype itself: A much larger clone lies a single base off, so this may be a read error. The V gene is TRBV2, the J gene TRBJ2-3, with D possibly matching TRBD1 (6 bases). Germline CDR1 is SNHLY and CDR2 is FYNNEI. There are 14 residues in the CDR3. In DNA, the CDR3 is TGTACCAGCAGTCCCCAGGGGCTCGGAGATACGCAGTATTTT. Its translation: CTSSPQGLGDTQYF.

The CDR3, as DNA: TGTGCCAGCAGCCGGGACAGGTCCTACAATGAGCAGTTCTTC. This codes for CASSRDRSYNEQFF. The rearrangement joins TRBV7-6 to TRBJ2-1; 8 bases map to TRBD1. J was trimmed by 1 base and V by 5 bases; bases with no gene match: 1. Germline CDR1 and CDR2: SGHVS and FNYEAQ. This CDR3 contains 14 residues.

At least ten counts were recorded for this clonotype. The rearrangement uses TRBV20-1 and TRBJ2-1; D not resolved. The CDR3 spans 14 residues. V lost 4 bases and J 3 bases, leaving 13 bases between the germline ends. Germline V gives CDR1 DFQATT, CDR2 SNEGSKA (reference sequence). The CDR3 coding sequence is TGCAGTGCTAATCAGCGCGGAAACTACAATGAGCAGTTCTTC. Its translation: CSANQRGNYNEQFF.

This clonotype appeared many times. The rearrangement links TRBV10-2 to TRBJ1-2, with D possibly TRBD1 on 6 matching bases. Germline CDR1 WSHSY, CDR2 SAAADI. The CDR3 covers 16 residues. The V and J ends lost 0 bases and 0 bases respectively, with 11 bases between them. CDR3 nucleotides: TGCGCCAGCAGTGAGTCGCTGGAGGGGGCTAACTATGGCTACACCTTC. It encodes CASSESLEGANYGYTF.

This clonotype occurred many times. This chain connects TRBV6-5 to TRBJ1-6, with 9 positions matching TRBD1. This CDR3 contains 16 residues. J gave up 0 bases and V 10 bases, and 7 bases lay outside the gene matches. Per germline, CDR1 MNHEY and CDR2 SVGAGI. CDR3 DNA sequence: TGTGCCACACGAATACAGGGGGCCTCCTATAATTCACCCCTCCACTTT. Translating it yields CATRIQGASYNSPLHF.